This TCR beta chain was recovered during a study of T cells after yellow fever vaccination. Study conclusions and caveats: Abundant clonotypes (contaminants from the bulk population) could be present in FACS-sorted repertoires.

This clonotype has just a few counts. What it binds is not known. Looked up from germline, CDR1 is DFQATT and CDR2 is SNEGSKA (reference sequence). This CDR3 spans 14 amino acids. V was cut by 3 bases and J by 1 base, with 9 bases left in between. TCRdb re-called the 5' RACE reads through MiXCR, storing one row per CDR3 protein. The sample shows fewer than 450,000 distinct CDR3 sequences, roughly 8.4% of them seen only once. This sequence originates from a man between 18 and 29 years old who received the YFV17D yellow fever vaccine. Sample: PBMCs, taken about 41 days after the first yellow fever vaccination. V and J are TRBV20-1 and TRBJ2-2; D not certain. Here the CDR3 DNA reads TGCAGTGCTAGGGGCGGATGGAACACCGGGGAGCTGTTTTTT. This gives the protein CSARGGWNTGELFF.